These 28 T cell receptor beta chains were all obtained from the same sample, sequenced in a study of T-cell memory formation after mild COVID-19 (dated by TCRdb to about 2021). The library was prepared using 5' RACE. The sample was run on an Illumina NovaSeq 6000. TCRdb reprocessing: public reads trimmed at Q25 with fastp, clones called with MiXCR, in-frame beta chains kept. Records with the same CDR3 protein are collapsed into one entry carrying the most frequent genes and DNA. The sample contains about 150,000 distinct CDR3 sequences, around a third of them found a single time. The top ten clones comprise 12% of the sample. The sequenced sample consisted of PBMCs or a T cell subset sorted from them (not recorded which). All receptors come from an adult woman who had mild COVID-19 (a few samples of this study predate the infection). The sample titles of this study are shuffled in the database, so cell type and time point are left out; the donor was told from shared clones.

In DNA form, the CDR3 reads TGCGCCAGCAGCTTGGAGGCGGGGGCAGGCGTTGAAGCTTTCTTT. This sequence encodes CASSLEAGAGVEAFF. V usage is TRBV5-1 and J usage is TRBJ1-1; TRBD1 is a possible D gene (6 bases). CDR1 and CDR2 (germline): SGHRS, YFSETQ. The CDR3 length is 15 residues. Between the trimmed V and J ends, which lost 0 bases and 7 bases, there was a span of 16 bases.

This clonotype was counted only a few times. This chain links TRBV15 with TRBJ2-7; D may be TRBD1 (6 bases). The V gene's germline CDR1 is LNHNV and CDR2 YYDKDF (reference sequence). This CDR3 spans 14 amino acids. Trimming took 6 bases from V and 3 from J, leaving 15 bases between them. The CDR3 here is CATSGDTAFYEQYF. The CDR3 DNA follows: TGTGCCACCAGTGGGGACACGGCGTTCTACGAGCAGTACTTC.

This chain links TRBV5-5 with TRBJ2-3; D remains ambiguous. This CDR3 has 15 residues. Germline loops: CDR1 SGHKS, CDR2 YYEKEE (reference sequence). Deletions cut 0 bases from V and 1 base from J, with 9 bases between. CDR3 loop: CASSLVARRTDTQYF. In nucleotides, the CDR3 is TGTGCCAGCAGCTTGGTGGCTCGACGCACAGATACGCAGTATTTT.

The genes are TRBV5-1 and TRBJ2-2, with D perhaps TRBD2 (5 bases). V lost 1 base and J 4 bases, leaving 8 bases between the germline ends. The CDR3 has 14 residues. Germline V lookup: CDR1 SGHRS, CDR2 YFSETQ. DNA for the CDR3: TGCGCCAGCAGCTTGAACGGAGGCACCGGGGAGCTGTTTTTT. Protein sequence: CASSLNGGTGELFF.

Only a few counts were recorded for this clonotype. The genes are TRBV4-1 and TRBJ2-3, with no clear D. The germline CDR1 and CDR2 sequences are MGHRA and YSYEKL. The CDR3 has 14 residues. Trimming cost V 1 base and J 6 bases, with 11 bases left between them. The CDR3 DNA sequence: TGCGCCAGCAGCCAAGGAGGTAACCCGGATACGCAGTATTTT. This sequence encodes CASSQGGNPDTQYF.

This clonotype was seen a few times. The rearrangement uses TRBV6-2 or TRBV6-3 and TRBJ1-4; possible D gene TRBD1, 6 bases. V was shortened by 2 bases and J by 8 bases, with 12 bases between the two germline ends. Germline lookup yields CDR1 MNHEY and CDR2 SVGEGT. The length of the CDR3 is 14 residues. The DNA for the CDR3 is TGTGCCAGCAGTTACGCGGGGGCGTTGGAAAAACTGTTTTTT. This translates into CASSYAGALEKLFF.

This chain joins TRBV5-1 and TRBJ1-4, with TRBD1 matching over 7 bases. Trimming cost V 5 bases and J 2 bases; bases outside gene matches: 0. This CDR3 has 13 amino acids. The V gene's germline CDR1 is SGHRS and CDR2 YFSETQ. The CDR3 DNA reads TGCGCCAGCAGGACAGGGACTAATGAAAAACTGTTTTTT. Amino acids: CASRTGTNEKLFF.

A few counts support this clonotype. V usage is TRBV18 and J usage is TRBJ2-7; 9 nucleotides match TRBD1. With 2 bases clipped from V and 1 base from J, the junction kept 3 bases outside the gene matches. Germline lookup yields CDR1 KGHSH and CDR2 LQKENI. The CDR3 covers 15 residues. In DNA form, the CDR3 reads TGTGCCAGCTCACCATCAGGGACAGGGTCCTACGAGCAGTACTTC. Translated: CASSPSGTGSYEQYF.

This clonotype was observed a few times. The chain couples TRBV7-7 to TRBJ1-1, with unresolved D. CDR1 SSHAT and CDR2 FNYEAQ come from the germline V gene (reference sequence). This CDR3 region has 12 residues. The V end lost 1 base, the J end lost 12 bases, and 12 bases lay between the germline ends. Here the CDR3 DNA reads TGTGCCAGCAGCTTAGGGGCCGGGAACACTTTCTTT. It encodes CASSLGAGNTFF.

The chain links TRBV5-1 to TRBJ2-7, with 14 bases fitting TRBD2. V lost 4 bases to trimming and J lost 1 base; unmatched junction nucleotides: 10. The length of the CDR3 is 18 residues. Germline V gene sequence: CDR1 SGHRS, CDR2 YFSETQ. CDR3 sequence: CASSEGTSGGPLSYEQYF. In DNA, the CDR3 is TGCGCCAGCAGCGAGGGGACTAGCGGGGGCCCCCTGTCCTACGAGCAGTACTTC.

The CDR3 coding sequence is TGTGCCAGCAGTTCCGGACTAGCGGCAGGAGAGACCCAGTACTTC. Translating gives CASSSGLAAGETQYF. This chain connects TRBV28 to TRBJ2-5; 10 bases fit TRBD2. V trimming: 4 bases; J trimming: 4 bases; junction bases outside the gene matches: 6. CDR1 is MDHEN and CDR2 is SYDVKM in the germline V gene. This CDR3 spans 15 amino acids.

The rearrangement uses TRBV12-3 or TRBV12-4 and TRBJ2-7; TRBD1 agrees at 10 bases. CDR3 length: 14 residues. V lost 4 bases and J lost 6; bases outside the gene matches: 6. Written as DNA, the CDR3 is TGTGCCAGCAGTTGGGACAGGGGCCTCTTCGAGCAGTACTTC. Amino acids: CASSWDRGLFEQYF.

In its sample, this clonotype was seen a few times. V gene TRBV20-1 combines with J gene TRBJ1-1, with 8 bases lining up with TRBD1. This CDR3 region has 13 residues. Germline CDR1 DFQATT, CDR2 SNEGSKA (reference sequence). The CDR3: CRLTGALNTEAFF. The CDR3 nucleotides are TGCAGACTGACAGGGGCCCTGAACACTGAAGCTTTCTTT.

In this sample, this clonotype turned up a few times. The genes are TRBV6-6 and TRBJ1-1; unclear D gene. V was shortened by 0 bases and J by 1 base, with 12 bases between the two germline ends. Germline-derived CDR1 and CDR2 are MNHNY and SVGAGI (reference sequence). This CDR3 is built from 16 residues. The CDR3 region has the DNA TGTGCCAGCAGTTACTCTCCAAGGCTGGGGAACACTGAAGCTTTCTTT. It is translated as CASSYSPRLGNTEAFF.

This chain connects TRBV7-2 to TRBJ2-1; TRBD1 is a possible D gene (6 bases). CDR3 length: 15 residues. The V and J ends lost 5 bases and 5 bases respectively, with 16 bases between them. Looked up from germline, CDR1 is SGHTA and CDR2 is FQGNSA. In DNA, the CDR3 is TGTGCCAGCAGCCGTAGTTGGGGGCGGAACAATGAGCAGTTCTTC. Its translation: CASSRSWGRNNEQFF.

This chain links TRBV5-1 with TRBJ2-1; 8 bases are a match to TRBD1. This CDR3 is 16 amino acids long. CDR1 SGHRS and CDR2 YFSETQ come from the germline V gene. Germline trimming cut 4 bases from V and 0 bases from J; bases unmatched to any gene: 6. The CDR3 DNA is TGCGCCAGCAGCATTTCGACAGGGGTCTCCTACAATGAGCAGTTCTTC. Protein: CASSISTGVSYNEQFF.

J is TRBJ2-1 and V is TRBV12-3 or TRBV12-4; 14 positions agree with TRBD2. This CDR3 has 15 residues. V shed 6 bases, J shed 7 bases, and the junction held 5 bases outside the gene matches. The CDR3 DNA is TGTGCCAGCAGCCTGAGGACTAGCGGGGGGAATGAGCAGTTCTTC. Protein product: CASSLRTSGGNEQFF.

The chain employs TRBV5-4 and TRBJ2-5; TRBD2 might be the D (6 bases). This CDR3 is built from 14 residues. The V gene lost 7 bases and the J gene lost 2 bases, with 15 bases spanning the gap. The V gene's germline CDR1 is SGHNT and CDR2 YYREEE (reference sequence). The CDR3, as DNA: TGTGCCAGCGGGACTTCGCAGGGTCAAGAGACCCAGTACTTC. It specifies CASGTSQGQETQYF.

This clonotype was seen a few times. The gene calls are TRBV3-1 and TRBJ2-3; tentative D call: TRBD2 (5 bases). Trimming removed 4 bases from V and 1 base from J, with 15 bases in between. The CDR3 extends over 16 amino acids. The germline V gene has CDR1 LGHDT and CDR2 YNNKEL (reference sequence). The CDR3 coding sequence is TGTGCCAGCAGCCCTCTTTTACTAGTTGGCACAGATACGCAGTATTTT. Translation gives CASSPLLLVGTDTQYF.

The gene calls are TRBV7-8 and TRBJ1-3, with no clear D. Germline CDR1 reads SGHVS; CDR2 reads FQNEAQ. The length of the CDR3 is 18 residues. V was shortened by 1 base and J by 2 bases, with 18 bases between the two germline ends. As DNA, the CDR3 is TGTGCCAGCAGCTTAGGCCAATTGTACGGCAGAACTGGAAACACCATATATTTT. Protein product: CASSLGQLYGRTGNTIYF.

In this sample, this clonotype turned up a few times. This chain links TRBV13 with TRBJ2-3, with D perhaps TRBD2 (5 bases). Trimming left V 2 bases short and J 0 bases short, with 6 bases between. CDR3 length: 14 amino acids. The germline V gene has CDR1 PRHDT and CDR2 FYEKMQ (reference sequence). The CDR3 loop reads CASSLRESTDTQYF. The CDR3 DNA follows: TGTGCCAGCAGCTTAAGGGAGAGCACAGATACGCAGTATTTT.

There are many counts of this clonotype. This rearrangement joins TRBV7-3 to TRBJ2-3; 9 bases align to TRBD2. CDR3 length equals 20 residues. Trimming cost V 1 base and J 2 bases; bases outside gene matches: 16. Germline V CDR1 and CDR2: SGHTA, FQGTGA. CDR3 sequence (DNA): TGTGCCAGCAGCTTAAAGTGGCGGGGGGGCGCCATCCCGCACACAGATACGCAGTATTTT. Amino acids: CASSLKWRGGAIPHTDTQYF.

This clonotype was observed a handful of times. The V gene is TRBV6-5, the J gene TRBJ2-7; TRBD1 matches 7 bases. The CDR3 extends over 14 amino acids. The J segment lost 5 bases and the V segment lost 6 bases, leaving 10 bases of the junction unmatched. CDR1 MNHEY and CDR2 SVGAGI come from the germline V gene. CDR3 protein: CASSLSTGYDEQYF. DNA for the CDR3: TGTGCCAGCAGCCTATCGACAGGGTATGACGAGCAGTACTTC.

The rearrangement uses TRBV29-1 and TRBJ2-2; 11 positions match TRBD1. Germline V gene sequence: CDR1 SQVTM, CDR2 ANQGSEA. J gave up 7 bases and V 7 bases, and 11 bases lay outside the gene matches. CDR3 length equals 15 residues. The CDR3 bases are TGCAGCGCCCTTCCGGGACAGGGGGAAGGCGGGGAGCTGTTTTTT. It is translated as CSALPGQGEGGELFF.

The chain combines TRBV7-3 with TRBJ2-7, with D possibly matching TRBD1 (8 bases). The V gene lost 5 bases and the J gene lost 0 bases, with 17 bases spanning the gap. The CDR3 is made up of 16 amino acids. Per germline, CDR1 SGHTA and CDR2 FQGTGA. The CDR3 loop is CASSPNRGTNSYEQYF. The DNA for the CDR3 is TGTGCCAGCAGCCCTAACAGGGGGACTAACTCCTACGAGCAGTACTTC.

This clonotype was recorded only once. The chain links TRBV29-1 to TRBJ1-1; D gene unclear. V shed 1 base and J shed 1 base, with 4 bases lying between them. Germline V gene data show CDR1 as SQVTM and CDR2 as ANQGSEA. This CDR3 has 12 amino acids. CDR3 DNA: TGCAGCGTTGAAGCCGGGAACACTGAAGCTTTCTTT. It translates to CSVEAGNTEAFF.

This chain connects TRBV4-1 to TRBJ1-1; 9 bases align to TRBD1. This CDR3 comprises 15 residues. Germline CDR1 reads MGHRA; CDR2 reads YSYEKL. J lost 5 bases, V lost 5 bases, and 9 bases had no gene match. The CDR3: CASSSFRDRETEAFF. DNA for the CDR3: TGCGCCAGCAGCTCCTTCCGGGACAGGGAGACTGAAGCTTTCTTT.

V gene TRBV27 combines with J gene TRBJ2-5; TRBD2 agrees at 10 bases. The CDR3 length is 14 residues. Germline CDR1 reads MNHEY; CDR2 reads SMNVEV (reference sequence). J gave up 5 bases and V 2 bases, and 2 bases lay outside the gene matches. The chain's CDR3 is CASSLLAGDETQYF. CDR3 DNA sequence: TGTGCCAGCAGTTTACTAGCGGGAGATGAGACCCAGTACTTC.